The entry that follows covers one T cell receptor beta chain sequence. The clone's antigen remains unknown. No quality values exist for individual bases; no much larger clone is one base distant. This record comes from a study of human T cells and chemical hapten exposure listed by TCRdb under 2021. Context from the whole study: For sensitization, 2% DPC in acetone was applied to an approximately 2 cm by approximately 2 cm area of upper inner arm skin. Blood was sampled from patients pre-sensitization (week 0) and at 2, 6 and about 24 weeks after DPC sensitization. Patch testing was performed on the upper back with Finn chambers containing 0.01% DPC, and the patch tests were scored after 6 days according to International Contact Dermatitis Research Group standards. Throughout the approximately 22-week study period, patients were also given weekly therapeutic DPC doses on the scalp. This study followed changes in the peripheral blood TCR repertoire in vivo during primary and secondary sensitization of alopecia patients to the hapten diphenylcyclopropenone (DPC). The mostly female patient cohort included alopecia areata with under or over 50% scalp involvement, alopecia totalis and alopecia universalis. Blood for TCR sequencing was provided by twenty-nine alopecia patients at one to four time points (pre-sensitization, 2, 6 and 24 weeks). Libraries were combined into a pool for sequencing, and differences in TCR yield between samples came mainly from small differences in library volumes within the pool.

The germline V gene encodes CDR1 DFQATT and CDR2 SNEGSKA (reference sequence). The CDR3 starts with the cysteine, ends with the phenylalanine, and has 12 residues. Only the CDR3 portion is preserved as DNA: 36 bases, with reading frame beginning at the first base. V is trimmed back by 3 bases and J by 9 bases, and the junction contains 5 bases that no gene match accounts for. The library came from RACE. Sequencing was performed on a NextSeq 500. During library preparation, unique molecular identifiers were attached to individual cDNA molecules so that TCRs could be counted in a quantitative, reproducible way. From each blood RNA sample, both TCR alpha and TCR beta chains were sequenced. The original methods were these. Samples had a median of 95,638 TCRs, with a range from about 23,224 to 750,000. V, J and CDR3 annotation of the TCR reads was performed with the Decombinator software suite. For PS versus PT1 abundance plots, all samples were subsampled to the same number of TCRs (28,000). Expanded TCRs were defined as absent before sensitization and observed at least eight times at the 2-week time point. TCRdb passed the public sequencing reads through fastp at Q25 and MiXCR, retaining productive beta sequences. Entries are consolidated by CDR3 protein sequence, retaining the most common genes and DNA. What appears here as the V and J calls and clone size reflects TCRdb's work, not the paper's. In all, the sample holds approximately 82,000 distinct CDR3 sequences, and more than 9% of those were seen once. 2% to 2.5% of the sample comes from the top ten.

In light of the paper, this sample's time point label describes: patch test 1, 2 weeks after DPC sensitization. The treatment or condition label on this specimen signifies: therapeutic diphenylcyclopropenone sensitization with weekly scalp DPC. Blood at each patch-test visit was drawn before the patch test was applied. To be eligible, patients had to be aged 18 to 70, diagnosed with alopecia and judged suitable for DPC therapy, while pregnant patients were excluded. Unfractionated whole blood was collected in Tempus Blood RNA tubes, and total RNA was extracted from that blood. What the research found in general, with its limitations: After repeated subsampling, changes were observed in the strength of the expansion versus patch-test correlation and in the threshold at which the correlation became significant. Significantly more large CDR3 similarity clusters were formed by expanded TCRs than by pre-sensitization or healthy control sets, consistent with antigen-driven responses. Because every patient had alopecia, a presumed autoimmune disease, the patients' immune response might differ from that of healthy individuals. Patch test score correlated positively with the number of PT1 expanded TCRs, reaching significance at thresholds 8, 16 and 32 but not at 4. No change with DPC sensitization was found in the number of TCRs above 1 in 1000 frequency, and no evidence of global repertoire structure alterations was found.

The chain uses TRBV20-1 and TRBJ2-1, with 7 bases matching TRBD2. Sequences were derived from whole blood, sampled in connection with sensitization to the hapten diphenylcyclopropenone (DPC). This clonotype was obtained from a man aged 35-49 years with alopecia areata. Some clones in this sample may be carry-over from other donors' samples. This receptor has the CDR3 CSASRSGIEQFF. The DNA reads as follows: TGCAGTGCTAGTCGAAGCGGGATTGAGCAGTTCTTC.